This T cell receptor (beta chain) stems from a study of response to subunit inactivated influenza vaccine. This clonotype was found many times. TCRdb recomputed calls from the RT-PCR reads with MiXCR, one row per CDR3 protein. The sample includes 500,000 to 600,000 distinct CDR3 sequences, about 8% of them seen just once. The sequenced sample was PBMCs from blood, obtained roughly 24 months after vaccination. The receptor was isolated from a man between 50 and 69 years old who received an inactivated influenza vaccine.

This CDR3 is CASSLGLAGSYEQYF. CDR3 nucleotide sequence: TGTGCCAGCAGCTTGGGTCTAGCGGGCTCCTACGAGCAGTACTTC. The chain carries TRBV5-5 and TRBJ2-7, with TRBD2 identical over 8 bases. With 0 bases clipped from V and 0 bases from J, the junction kept 2 bases outside the gene matches. This CDR3 has 15 amino acids. CDR1 and CDR2 from the germline V gene are SGHKS and YYEKEE (reference sequence).